The present TCR beta chain was sequenced within a study of cytomegalovirus exposure and HLA in healthy donors. The PCR made use of 60 Vbeta and 13 Jbeta primers. Sequencing used immunoSEQ multiplex PCR; TCRdb keeps in-frame clones, though not all of them. The sample includes fewer than 75,000 clones, around 77% seen only once; the top ten take 3.5% to 5%. From germline, CDR1 is SGHTA and CDR2 FQGNSA. The CDR3 is 15 residues long. Trimming removed 2 bases at V and 1 base at J, with 8 bases between. The V gene is TRBV7-2, the J gene TRBJ2-2, with unresolved D. The origin of this receptor is a woman under 40 in good health and CMV-seronegative. Input material: PBMCs. CDR3 sequence reads: CASSLRSRNTGELFF. CDR3 nucleotides: TGTGCCAGCAGCTTAAGATCGCGGAACACCGGGGAGCTGTTTTTT.